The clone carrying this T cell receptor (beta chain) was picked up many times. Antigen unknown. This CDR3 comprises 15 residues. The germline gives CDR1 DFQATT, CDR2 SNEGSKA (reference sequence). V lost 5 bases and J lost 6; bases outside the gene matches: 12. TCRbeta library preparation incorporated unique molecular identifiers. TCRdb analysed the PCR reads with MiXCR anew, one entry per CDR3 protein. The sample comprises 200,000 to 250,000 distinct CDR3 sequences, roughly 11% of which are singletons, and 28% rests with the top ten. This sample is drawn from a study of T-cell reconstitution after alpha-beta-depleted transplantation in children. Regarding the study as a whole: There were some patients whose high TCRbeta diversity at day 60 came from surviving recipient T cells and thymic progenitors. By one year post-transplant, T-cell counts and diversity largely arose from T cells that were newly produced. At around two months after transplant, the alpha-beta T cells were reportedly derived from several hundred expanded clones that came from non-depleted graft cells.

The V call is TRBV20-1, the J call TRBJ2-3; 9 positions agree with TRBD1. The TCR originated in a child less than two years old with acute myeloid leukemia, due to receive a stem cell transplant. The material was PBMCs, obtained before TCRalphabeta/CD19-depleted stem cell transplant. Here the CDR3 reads CSAPNRGRGFDTQYF. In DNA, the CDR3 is TGCAGTGCTCCGAACAGGGGGCGAGGATTCGATACGCAGTATTTT.